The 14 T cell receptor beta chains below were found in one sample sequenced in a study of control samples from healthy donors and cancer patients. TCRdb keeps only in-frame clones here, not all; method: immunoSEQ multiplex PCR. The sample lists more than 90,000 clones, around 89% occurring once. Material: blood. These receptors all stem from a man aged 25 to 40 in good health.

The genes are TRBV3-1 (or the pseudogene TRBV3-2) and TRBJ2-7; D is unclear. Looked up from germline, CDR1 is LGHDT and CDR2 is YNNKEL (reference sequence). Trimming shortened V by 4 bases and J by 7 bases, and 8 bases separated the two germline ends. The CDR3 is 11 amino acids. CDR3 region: CASSRGGEQYV. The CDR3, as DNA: TGTGCCAGCAGCCGCGGTGGGGAGCAGTACGTC.

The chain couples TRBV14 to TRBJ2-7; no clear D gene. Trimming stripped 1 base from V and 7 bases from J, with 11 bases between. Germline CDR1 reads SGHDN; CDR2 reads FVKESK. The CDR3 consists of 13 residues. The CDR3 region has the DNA TGTGCCAGCAGCCAAGGAAGTTTTAGGGAGCAGTACTTC. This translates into CASSQGSFREQYF.

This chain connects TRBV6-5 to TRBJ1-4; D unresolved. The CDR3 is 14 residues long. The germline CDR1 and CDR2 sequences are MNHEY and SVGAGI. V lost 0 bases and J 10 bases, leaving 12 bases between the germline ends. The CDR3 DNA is TGTGCCAGCAGTTACTCGGATCCGGGAGGAAAACTGTTTTTT. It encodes CASSYSDPGGKLFF.

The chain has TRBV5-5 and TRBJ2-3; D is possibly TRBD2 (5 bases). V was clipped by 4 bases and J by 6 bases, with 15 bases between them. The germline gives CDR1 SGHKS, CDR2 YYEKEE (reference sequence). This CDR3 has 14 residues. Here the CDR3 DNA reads TGTGCCAGCAGCCCAACAATAGGCGGGGATACGCAGTATTTT. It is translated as CASSPTIGGDTQYF.

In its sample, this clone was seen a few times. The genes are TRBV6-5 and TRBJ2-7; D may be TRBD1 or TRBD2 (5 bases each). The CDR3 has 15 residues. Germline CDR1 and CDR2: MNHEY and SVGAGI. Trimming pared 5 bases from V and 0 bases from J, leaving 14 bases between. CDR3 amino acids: CASSSRDGSSYEQYV. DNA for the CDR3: TGTGCCAGCAGTAGCCGGGACGGAAGCTCCTACGAGCAGTACGTC.

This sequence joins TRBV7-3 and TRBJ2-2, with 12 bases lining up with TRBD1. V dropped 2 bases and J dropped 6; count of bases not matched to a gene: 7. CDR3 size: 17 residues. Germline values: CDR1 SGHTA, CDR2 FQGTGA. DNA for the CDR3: TGTGCCAGCAGCTTAGGTGCGGGACAGGGGGCACCCGGGGAGCTGTTTTTT. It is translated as CASSLGAGQGAPGELFF.

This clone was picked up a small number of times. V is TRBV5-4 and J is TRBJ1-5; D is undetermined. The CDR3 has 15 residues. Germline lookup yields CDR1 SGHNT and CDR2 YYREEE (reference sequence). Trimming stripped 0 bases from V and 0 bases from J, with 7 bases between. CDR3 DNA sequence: TGTGCCAGCAGCTTGGGGAGGGTTAGCAATCAGCCCCAGCATTTT. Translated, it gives CASSLGRVSNQPQHF.

The CDR3 sequence is CASMAVYNEQFF. The DNA of the CDR3 is TGCGCCAGCATGGCAGTCTACAATGAGCAGTTCTTC. This chain connects TRBV5-1 to TRBJ2-1; no reliable D call. Germline assignment: CDR1 SGHRS and CDR2 YFSETQ. The CDR3 has 12 amino acids. V was shortened by 6 bases and J by 3 bases, with 7 bases between the two germline ends.

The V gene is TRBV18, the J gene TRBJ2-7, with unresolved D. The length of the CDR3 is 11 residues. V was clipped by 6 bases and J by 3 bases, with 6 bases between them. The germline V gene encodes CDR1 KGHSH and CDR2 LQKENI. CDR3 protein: CASSAGYEQYV. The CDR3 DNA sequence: TGTGCCAGCTCCGCCGGCTACGAGCAGTACGTC.

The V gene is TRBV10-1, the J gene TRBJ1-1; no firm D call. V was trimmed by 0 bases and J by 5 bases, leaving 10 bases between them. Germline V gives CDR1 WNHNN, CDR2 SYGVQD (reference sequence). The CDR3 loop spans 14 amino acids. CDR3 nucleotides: TGCGCCAGCAGTGAGTCGAGGTATGGAACTGAAGCTTTCTTT. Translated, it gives CASSESRYGTEAFF.

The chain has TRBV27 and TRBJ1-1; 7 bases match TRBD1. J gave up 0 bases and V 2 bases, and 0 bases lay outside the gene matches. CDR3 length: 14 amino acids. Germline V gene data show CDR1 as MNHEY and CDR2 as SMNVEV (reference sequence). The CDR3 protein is CASSLGTVNTEAFF. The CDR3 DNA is TGTGCCAGCAGTTTAGGGACAGTGAACACTGAAGCTTTCTTT.

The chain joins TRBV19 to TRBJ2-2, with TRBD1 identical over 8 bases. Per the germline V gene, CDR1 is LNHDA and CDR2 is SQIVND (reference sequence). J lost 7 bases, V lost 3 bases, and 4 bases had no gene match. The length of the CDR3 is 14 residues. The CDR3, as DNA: TGTGCCAGTAGTATTCAGGGGGCGCTCGGGGAGCTGTTTTTT. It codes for CASSIQGALGELFF.

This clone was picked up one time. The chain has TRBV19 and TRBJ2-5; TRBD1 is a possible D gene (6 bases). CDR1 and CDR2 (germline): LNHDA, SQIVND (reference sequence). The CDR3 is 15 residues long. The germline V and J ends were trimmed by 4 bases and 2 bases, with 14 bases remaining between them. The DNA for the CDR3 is TGTGCCAGTAGTACCCGGGACAACGTTCAAGAGACCCAGTACTTC. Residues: CASSTRDNVQETQYF. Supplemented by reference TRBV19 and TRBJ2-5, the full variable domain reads DGGITQSPKYLFRKEGQNVTLSCEQNLNHDAMYWYRQDPGQGLRLIYYSQIVNDFQKGDIAEGYSVSREKKESFPLTVTSAQKNPTAFYLCASSTRDNVQETQYFGPGTRLLVL.

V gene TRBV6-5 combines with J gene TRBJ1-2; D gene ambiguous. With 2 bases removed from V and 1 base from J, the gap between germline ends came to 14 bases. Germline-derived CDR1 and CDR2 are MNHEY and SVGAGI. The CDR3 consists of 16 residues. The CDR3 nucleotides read TGTGCCAGCAGTTACGATTATGGCAGTCTTAACTATGGCTACACCTTC. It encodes CASSYDYGSLNYGYTF.